The rows below give T cell receptor beta chains drawn from one sample of a study of blood T cell repertoires in COVID-19. Measured with immunoSEQ multiplex PCR; TCRdb has only the in-frame clones, and not every one. The sample holds approximately 130,000 clones, approximately 85% seen once. Sequenced sample: peripheral blood. The source of these receptors is a human donor in a cohort sampled during active COVID-19. Each CDR3 is given with its conserved first and last residue. A D gene is named only where the DNA matches it firmly. Size is stated for part of the rows, as once, few or many counts, or as a class when the clone is expanded.

14	TRBV18	TRBJ2-7	TRBD1	-	TGTGCCAGCTCACAACAGGGGGGCTCCTACGAGCAGTACTTC	CASSQQGGSYEQYF
15	TRBV5-4	TRBJ2-6	-	-	TGTGCCAGCAGACTGGGCAGCTCTGGGGCCAACGTCCTGACTTTC	CASRLGSSGANVLTF
13	TRBV6-2/TRBV6-3	TRBJ1-2	-	-	TGTGCCAGCAGTAGCATCGCCACCTATGGCTACACCTTC	CASSSIATYGYTF
15	TRBV6-5	TRBJ2-1	-	-	TGTGCCAGCAGTTCCGACACGAGCTCCTACAATGAGCAGTTCTTC	CASSSDTSSYNEQFF
15	TRBV7-2	TRBJ2-5	TRBD2	-	TGTGCCAGCAGCCCCCAAAGCGGGGGGAAAGAGACCCAGTACTTC	CASSPQSGGKETQYF
13	TRBV24-1	TRBJ1-1	-	-	TGTGCCACCGGGGCCAAAGTGGGGACTGAAGCTTTCTTT	CATGAKVGTEAFF
14	TRBV2	TRBJ1-4	-	-	TGTGCCAGCACCCGGACTTCAAGAAATGAAAAACTGTTTTTT	CASTRTSRNEKLFF
15	TRBV9	TRBJ1-1	-	-	TGTGCCAGCAGCGTAGGCGGTGAGGGGAGGACTGAAGCTTTCTTT	CASSVGGEGRTEAFF
16	TRBV11-2	TRBJ2-3	TRBD2	-	TGTGCCAGCAGCCCCTGGGTAGCGGGGGGCTCAGATACGCAGTATTTT	CASSPWVAGGSDTQYF
16	TRBV7-2	TRBJ2-5	TRBD2	-	TGTGCCAGCAGCTTGTCACTAGCGGGGGGCGGGGAGACCCAGTACTTC	CASSLSLAGGGETQYF
14	TRBV28	TRBJ2-5	TRBD1	-	TGTGCCAGCAGTCCCTGGACAGGGGAAGAGACCCAGTACTTC	CASSPWTGEETQYF
14	TRBV6-2/TRBV6-3	TRBJ1-6	TRBD1	once	TGTGCCAGCAGCATACAGGGGGAAAATTCACCCCTCCACTTT	CASSIQGENSPLHF
11	TRBV19	TRBJ2-3	-	few	TGTGCCAGTAGAGGGGGGAGGGAGCAGTATTTT	CASRGGREQYF
15	TRBV7-8	TRBJ1-5	-	-	TGTGCCAGCAGCCCCGGTCAACCCCAGGGTCAGCCCCAGCATTTT	CASSPGQPQGQPQHF